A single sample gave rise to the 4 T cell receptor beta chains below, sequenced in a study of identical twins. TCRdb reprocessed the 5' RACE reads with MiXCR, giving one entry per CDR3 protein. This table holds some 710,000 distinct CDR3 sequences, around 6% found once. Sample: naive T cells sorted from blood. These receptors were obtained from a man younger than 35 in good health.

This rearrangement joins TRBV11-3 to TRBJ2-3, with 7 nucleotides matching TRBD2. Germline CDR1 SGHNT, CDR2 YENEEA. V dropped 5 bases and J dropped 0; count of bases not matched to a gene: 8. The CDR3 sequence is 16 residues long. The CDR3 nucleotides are TGTGCCAGCAGCCCGAGACTAGCATACAGCACAGATACGCAGTATTTT. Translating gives CASSPRLAYSTDTQYF.

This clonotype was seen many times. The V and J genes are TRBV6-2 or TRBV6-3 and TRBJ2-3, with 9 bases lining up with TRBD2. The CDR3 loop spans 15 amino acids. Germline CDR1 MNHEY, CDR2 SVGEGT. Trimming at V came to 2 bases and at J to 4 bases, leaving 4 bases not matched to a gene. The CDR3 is CASSYKLAGSDTQYF. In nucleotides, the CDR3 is TGTGCCAGCAGTTACAAACTAGCGGGTTCAGATACGCAGTATTTT.

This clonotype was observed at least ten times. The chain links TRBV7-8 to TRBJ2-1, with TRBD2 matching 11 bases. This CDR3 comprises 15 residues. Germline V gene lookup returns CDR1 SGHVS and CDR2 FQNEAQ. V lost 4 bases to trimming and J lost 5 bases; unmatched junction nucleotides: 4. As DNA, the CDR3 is TGTGCCAGCAGCTGGGGACTAGCGGACGACAATGAGCAGTTCTTC. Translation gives CASSWGLADDNEQFF. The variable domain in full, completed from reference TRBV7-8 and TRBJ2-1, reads GAGVSQSPRYKVAKRGQDVALRCDPISGHVSLFWYQQALGQGPEFLTYFQNEAQLDKSGLPSDRFFAERPEGSVSTLKIQRTQQEDSAVYLCASSWGLADDNEQFFGPGTRLTVL.

CDR3 loop: CASSPPQYNEQFF. Written as DNA, the CDR3 is TGTGCCAGCAGCCCGCCCCAGTACAATGAGCAGTTCTTC. The genes are TRBV7-2 and TRBJ2-1; D ambiguous. The CDR3 is made up of 13 amino acids. Germline CDR1 reads SGHTA; CDR2 reads FQGNSA. V dropped 5 bases and J dropped 4 bases, with 9 bases sitting between them.